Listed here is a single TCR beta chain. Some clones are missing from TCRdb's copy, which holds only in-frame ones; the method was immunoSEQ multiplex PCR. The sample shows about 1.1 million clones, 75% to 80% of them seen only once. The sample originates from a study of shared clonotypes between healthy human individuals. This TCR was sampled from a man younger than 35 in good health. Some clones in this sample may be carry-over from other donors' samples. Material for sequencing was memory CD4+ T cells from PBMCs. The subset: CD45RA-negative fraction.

CDR3 amino acids: CASSRLGLAGASGVYEQYF. The CDR3 DNA reads TGTGCCAGCAGCAGGTTAGGACTAGCGGGAGCCTCGGGGGTCTACGAGCAGTACTTC. The chain has TRBV28 and TRBJ2-7, with 13 bases lining up with TRBD2. This CDR3 region has 19 residues. CDR1 and CDR2 from the germline V gene are MDHEN and SYDVKM. The V and J ends lost 6 bases and 3 bases, in that order; junction bases with no gene match: 17.